A single sample is the source of the 10 T cell receptor beta chains below, sequenced in a study of radiotherapy plus CTLA-4 blockade in lung cancer. Assay: immunoSEQ multiplex PCR; the TCRdb copy retains only in-frame clones and omits some. The table shows around 53,000 clones, with around nine tenths occurring only once. Sequencing was performed on peripheral blood, taken from a patient treated with radiotherapy plus ipilimumab. These receptors all come from a human donor with non-small cell lung cancer that progressed on radiotherapy plus ipilimumab. Some clones in this sample may be carry-over from other donors' samples.

The count of this clone is one. V and J are TRBV7-9 and TRBJ2-3; 13 nucleotides line up with TRBD2. J gave up 8 bases and V 4 bases, and 9 bases lay outside the gene matches. The CDR3 length is 16 residues. CDR1 SEHNR and CDR2 FQNEAQ come from the germline V gene (reference sequence). The DNA for the CDR3 is TGTGCCAGCAGCTCGGGACTAGCGGGGCATGCGGGTACGCAGTATTTT. Translating gives CASSSGLAGHAGTQYF.

The rearrangement joins TRBV9 to TRBJ2-1; 7 nucleotides line up with TRBD2. The V gene's germline CDR1 is SGDLS and CDR2 YYNGEE. The CDR3 totals 14 residues. V shed 0 bases and J 12 bases; nucleotides not matched to a gene: 9. The CDR3 bases are TGTGCCAGCAGCGTAGGATACCAAGCGGGAATGCAGTTCTTC. Protein sequence: CASSVGYQAGMQFF.

The chain joins TRBV15 to TRBJ1-1; D unclear. CDR1 LNHNV and CDR2 YYDKDF come from the germline V gene (reference sequence). This CDR3 has 14 residues. The V and J ends lost 5 bases and 4 bases respectively, with 14 bases between them. The CDR3 nucleotides are TGTGCCACCAGCGGTATACGTACGGGCACTGAAGCTTTCTTT. Translation gives CATSGIRTGTEAFF.

This CDR3 is CATSDRTASTEAFF. The CDR3 bases are TGTGCCACCAGCGACAGGACAGCCTCTACTGAAGCTTTCTTT. The V call is TRBV15, the J call TRBJ1-1, with a weak D call TRBD1 (6 bases). V shed 5 bases and J shed 5 bases, with 15 bases lying between them. Germline V gene data show CDR1 as LNHNV and CDR2 as YYDKDF (reference sequence). This CDR3 region has 14 residues.

With respect to this clone: Mismatch with germline at one junction end may stem from a read error. The same CDR3 is also encoded by other DNA sequences in this sample. V usage is TRBV6-6 and J usage is TRBJ2-7, with D possibly TRBD1 on 5 matching bases. The germline V gene encodes CDR1 MNHNY and CDR2 SVGAGI (reference sequence). The CDR3 runs 15 residues. The CDR3 sequence: CASSFMTASSYEQYF. For the CDR3, the DNA is TGCGCCAGCAGTTTTATGACAGCCAGCTCCTACGAGCAGTACTTC.

The chain combines TRBV9 with TRBJ1-6; TRBD1 aligns across 7 bases. Per germline, CDR1 SGDLS and CDR2 YYNGEE. J lost 12 bases, V lost 3 bases, and 6 bases had no gene match. The CDR3 contains 13 residues. CDR3 in DNA: TGTGCCAGCAGCGGCGACAGGGCAGAACCCCTCCACTTT. This encodes CASSGDRAEPLHF. The full variable domain, its missing parts supplied by reference TRBV9 and TRBJ1-6, is DSGVTQTPKHLITATGQRVTLRCSPRSGDLSVYWYQQSLDQGLQFLIQYYNGEERAKGNILERFSAQQFPDLHSELNLSSLELGDSALYFCASSGDRAEPLHFGNGTRLTVT.

The rearrangement links TRBV7-8 to TRBJ1-5, with 9 bases lining up with TRBD1. Germline-derived CDR1 and CDR2 are SGHVS and FQNEAQ. V lost 5 bases, J lost 9 bases, and 11 bases stayed unmatched. There are 15 residues in the CDR3. CDR3 sequence (DNA): TGTGCCAGCAGCAACACCGGGACAGGGTCCTCGCCCCAGCATTTT. Translation gives CASSNTGTGSSPQHF.

This chain links TRBV4-3 with TRBJ2-3; D remains ambiguous. This CDR3 spans 15 amino acids. Trimming removed 0 bases from V and 5 bases from J, with 12 bases in between. CDR1 and CDR2 from the germline V gene are LGHNA and YSLEER. CDR3 protein: CASSQERSKVDTQYF. The CDR3 DNA reads as TGCGCCAGCAGCCAAGAGCGGTCCAAGGTAGATACGCAGTATTTT.

This chain links TRBV28 with TRBJ2-1; possibly TRBD2 for D (5 bases). Germline V lookup: CDR1 MDHEN, CDR2 SYDVKM. The V and J ends lost 3 bases and 0 bases respectively, with 12 bases between them. There are 16 residues in the CDR3. CDR3 amino acids: CASSLSAGSSYNEQFF. The CDR3 DNA follows: TGTGCCAGCAGTTTGAGTGCGGGCAGCTCCTACAATGAGCAGTTCTTC.

The V call is TRBV2, the J call TRBJ2-7, with TRBD1 identical over 11 bases. CDR3 length: 15 amino acids. J lost 6 bases, V lost 6 bases, and 10 bases had no gene match. The germline CDR1 and CDR2 sequences are SNHLY and FYNNEI. Here the CDR3 reads CASSITGTGGSEQYF. The CDR3 nucleotides read TGTGCCAGCAGCATAACCGGGACAGGGGGTAGCGAGCAGTACTTC.